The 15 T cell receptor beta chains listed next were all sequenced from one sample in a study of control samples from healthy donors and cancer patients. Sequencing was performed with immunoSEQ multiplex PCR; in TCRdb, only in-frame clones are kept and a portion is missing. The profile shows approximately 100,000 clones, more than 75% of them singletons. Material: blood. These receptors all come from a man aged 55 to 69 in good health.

The CDR3 here is CASSPRLADYTGELFF. The DNA of the CDR3 is TGTGCCAGCAGCCCCCGACTAGCGGATTACACCGGGGAGCTGTTTTTT. The chain recombines TRBV9 with TRBJ2-2; TRBD2 agrees at 9 bases. The CDR3 length is 16 residues. Germline V lookup: CDR1 SGDLS, CDR2 YYNGEE. Losses at the gene ends were 4 bases for V and 3 bases for J; bases not matched to a gene: 7.

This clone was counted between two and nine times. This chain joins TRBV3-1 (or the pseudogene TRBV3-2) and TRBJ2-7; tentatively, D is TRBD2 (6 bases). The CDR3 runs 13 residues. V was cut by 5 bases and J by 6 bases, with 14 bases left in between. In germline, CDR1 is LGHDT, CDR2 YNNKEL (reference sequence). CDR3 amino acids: CASSSVRESEQYF. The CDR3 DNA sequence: TGTGCCAGCAGCTCGGTCCGGGAGAGCGAGCAGTACTTC.

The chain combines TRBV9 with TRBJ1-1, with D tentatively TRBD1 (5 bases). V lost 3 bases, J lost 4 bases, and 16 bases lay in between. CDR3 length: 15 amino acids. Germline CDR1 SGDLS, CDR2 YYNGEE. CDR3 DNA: TGTGCCAGCAGCGAGGGGCTTGGAGGGTCCACTGAAGCTTTCTTT. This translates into CASSEGLGGSTEAFF.

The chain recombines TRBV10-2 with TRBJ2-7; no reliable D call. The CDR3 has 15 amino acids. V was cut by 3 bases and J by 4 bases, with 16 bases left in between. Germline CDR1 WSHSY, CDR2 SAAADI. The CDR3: CASSDQVRGEYEQYF. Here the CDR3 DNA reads TGCGCCAGCAGTGATCAGGTTAGAGGCGAGTACGAGCAGTACTTC.

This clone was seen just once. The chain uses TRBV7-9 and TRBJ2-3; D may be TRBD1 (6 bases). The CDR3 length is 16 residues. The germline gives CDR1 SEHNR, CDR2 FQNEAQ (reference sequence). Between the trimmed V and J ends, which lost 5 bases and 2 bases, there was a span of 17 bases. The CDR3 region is CASSEGTGWNTDTQYF. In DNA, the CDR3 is TGTGCCAGCAGCGAGGGAACAGGGTGGAACACAGATACGCAGTATTTT.

CDR3 sequence reads: CASSLDEGRWAEAFF. In nucleotides, the CDR3 is TGTGCCAGCAGCTTGGATGAGGGGCGCTGGGCTGAAGCTTTCTTT. The rearrangement joins TRBV5-8 to TRBJ1-1, with TRBD1 as a possible D gene (5 bases). The V and J ends lost 0 bases and 6 bases respectively, with 15 bases between them. The length of the CDR3 is 15 residues. In germline, CDR1 is SGHTS, CDR2 YDEGEE. Variable domain in full (rest from reference TRBV5-8 and TRBJ1-1): EAGVTQSPTHLIKTRGQQATLRCSPISGHTSVYWYQQALGLGLQFLLWYDEGEERNRGNFPPRFSGRQFPNYSSELNVNALELEDSALYLCASSLDEGRWAEAFFGQGTRLTVV.

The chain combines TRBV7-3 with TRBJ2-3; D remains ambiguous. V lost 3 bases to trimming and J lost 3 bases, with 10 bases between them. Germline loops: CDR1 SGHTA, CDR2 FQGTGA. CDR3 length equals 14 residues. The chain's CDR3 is CASSLVGGTDTQYF. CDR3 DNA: TGTGCCAGCAGCTTGGTCGGTGGGACAGATACGCAGTATTTT.

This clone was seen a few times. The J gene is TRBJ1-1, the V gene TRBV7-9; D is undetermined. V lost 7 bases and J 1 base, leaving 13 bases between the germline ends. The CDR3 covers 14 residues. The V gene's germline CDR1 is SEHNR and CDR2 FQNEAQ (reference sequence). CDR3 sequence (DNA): TGTGCCAGCACGAGAGGTGTCGGGAACACTGAAGCTTTCTTT. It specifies CASTRGVGNTEAFF.

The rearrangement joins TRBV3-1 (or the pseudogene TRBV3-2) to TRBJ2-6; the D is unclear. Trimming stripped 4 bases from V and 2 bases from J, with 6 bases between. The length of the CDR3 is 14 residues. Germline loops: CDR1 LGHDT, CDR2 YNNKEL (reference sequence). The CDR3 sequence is CASSRAPGANVLTF. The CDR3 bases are TGTGCCAGCAGCCGGGCGCCTGGGGCCAACGTCCTGACTTTC.

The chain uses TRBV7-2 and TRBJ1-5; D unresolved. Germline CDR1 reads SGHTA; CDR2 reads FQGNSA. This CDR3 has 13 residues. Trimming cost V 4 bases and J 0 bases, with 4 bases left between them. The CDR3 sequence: CASSSNSNQPQHF. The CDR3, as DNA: TGTGCCAGCAGCTCCAATAGCAATCAGCCCCAGCATTTT.

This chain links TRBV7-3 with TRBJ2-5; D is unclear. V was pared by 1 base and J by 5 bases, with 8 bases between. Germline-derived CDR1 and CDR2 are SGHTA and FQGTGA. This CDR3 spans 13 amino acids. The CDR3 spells CASSLRESETQYF. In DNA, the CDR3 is TGTGCCAGCAGCTTAAGGGAATCGGAGACCCAGTACTTC.

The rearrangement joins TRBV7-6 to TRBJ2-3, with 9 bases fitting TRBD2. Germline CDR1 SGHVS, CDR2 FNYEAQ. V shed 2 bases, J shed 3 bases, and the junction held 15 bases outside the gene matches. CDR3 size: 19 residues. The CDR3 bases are TGTGCCAGCAGCTTACCCGCTAGCGGGGAGAGCTTTAGGACAGATACGCAGTATTTT. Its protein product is CASSLPASGESFRTDTQYF.

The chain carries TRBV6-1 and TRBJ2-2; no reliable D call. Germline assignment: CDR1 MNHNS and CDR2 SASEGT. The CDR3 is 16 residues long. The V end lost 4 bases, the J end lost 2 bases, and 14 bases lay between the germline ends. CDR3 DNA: TGTGCCAGCAGTGTAGATATGGGGATCAACACCGGGGAGCTGTTTTTT. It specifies CASSVDMGINTGELFF.

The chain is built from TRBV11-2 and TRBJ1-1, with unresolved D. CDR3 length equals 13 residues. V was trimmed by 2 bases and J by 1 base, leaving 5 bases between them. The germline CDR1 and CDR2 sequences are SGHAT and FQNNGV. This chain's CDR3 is CASSLWGNTEAFF. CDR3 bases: TGTGCCAGCAGCTTATGGGGGAACACTGAAGCTTTCTTT.

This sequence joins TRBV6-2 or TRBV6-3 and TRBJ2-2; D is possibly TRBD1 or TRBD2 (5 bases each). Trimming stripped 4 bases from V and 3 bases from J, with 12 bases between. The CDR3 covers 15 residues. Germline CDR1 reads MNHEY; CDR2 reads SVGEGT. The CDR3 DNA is TGTGCCAGCAGTTCCCCGGGGCCTCACACCGGGGAGCTGTTTTTT. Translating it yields CASSSPGPHTGELFF.